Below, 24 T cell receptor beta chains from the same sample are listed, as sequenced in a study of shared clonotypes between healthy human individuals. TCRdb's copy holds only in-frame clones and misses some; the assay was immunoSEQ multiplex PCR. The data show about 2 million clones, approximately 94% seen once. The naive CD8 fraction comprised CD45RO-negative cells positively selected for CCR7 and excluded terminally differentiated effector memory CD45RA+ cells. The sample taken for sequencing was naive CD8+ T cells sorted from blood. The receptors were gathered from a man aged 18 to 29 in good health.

DNA of the CDR3: TGTGCCAGCAGCGGAGCTGGGGACTACGAGCAGTACTTC. This codes for CASSGAGDYEQYF. The chain joins TRBV6-1 to TRBJ2-7, with D unresolved. The germline V gene encodes CDR1 MNHNS and CDR2 SASEGT. The CDR3 loop spans 13 amino acids. Between the trimmed V and J ends, which lost 6 bases and 3 bases, there was a span of 12 bases.

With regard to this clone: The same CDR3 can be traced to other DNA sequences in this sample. This CDR3 reads CASSPGQGAGYTF. The DNA of the CDR3 is TGTGCCAGCAGTCCTGGACAGGGTGCTGGCTACACCTTC. The rearrangement links TRBV27 to TRBJ1-2, with 8 positions matching TRBD1. Germline assignment: CDR1 MNHEY and CDR2 SMNVEV (reference sequence). This CDR3 is 13 amino acids long. Trimming at V came to 5 bases and at J to 7 bases, leaving 6 bases not matched to a gene.

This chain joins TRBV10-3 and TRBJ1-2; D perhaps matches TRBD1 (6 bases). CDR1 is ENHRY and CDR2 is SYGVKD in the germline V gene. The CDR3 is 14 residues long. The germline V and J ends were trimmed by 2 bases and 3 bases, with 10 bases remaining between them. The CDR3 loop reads CAISEGGEYYGYTF. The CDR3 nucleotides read TGTGCCATCAGTGAGGGGGGCGAGTACTATGGCTACACCTTC.

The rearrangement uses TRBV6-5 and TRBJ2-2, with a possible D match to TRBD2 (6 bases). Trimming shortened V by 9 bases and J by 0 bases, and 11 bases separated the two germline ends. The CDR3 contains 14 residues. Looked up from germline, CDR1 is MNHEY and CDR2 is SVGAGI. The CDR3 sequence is CARGGATNTGELFF. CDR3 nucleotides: TGTGCCAGGGGCGGGGCGACGAACACCGGGGAGCTGTTTTTT.

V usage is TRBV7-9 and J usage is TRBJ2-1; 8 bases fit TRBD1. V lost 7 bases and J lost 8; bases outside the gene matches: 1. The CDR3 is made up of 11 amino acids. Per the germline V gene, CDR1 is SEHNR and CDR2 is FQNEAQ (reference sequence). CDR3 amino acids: CASIQGDEQFF. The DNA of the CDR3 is TGTGCCAGCATACAGGGGGATGAGCAGTTCTTC.

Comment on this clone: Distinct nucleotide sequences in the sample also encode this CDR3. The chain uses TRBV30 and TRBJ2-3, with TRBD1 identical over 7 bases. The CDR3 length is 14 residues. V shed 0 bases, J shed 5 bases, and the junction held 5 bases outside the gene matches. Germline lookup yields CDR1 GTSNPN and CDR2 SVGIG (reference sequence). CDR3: CAWSVAGGLDTQYF. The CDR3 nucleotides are TGTGCCTGGAGTGTAGCAGGGGGATTAGATACGCAGTATTTT.

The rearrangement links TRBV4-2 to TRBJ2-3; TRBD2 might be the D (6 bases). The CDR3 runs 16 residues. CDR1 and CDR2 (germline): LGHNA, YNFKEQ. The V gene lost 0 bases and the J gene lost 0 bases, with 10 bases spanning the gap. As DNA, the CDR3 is TGTGCCAGCAGCCAAGAATGGACTACCAGCACAGATACGCAGTATTTT. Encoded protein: CASSQEWTTSTDTQYF.

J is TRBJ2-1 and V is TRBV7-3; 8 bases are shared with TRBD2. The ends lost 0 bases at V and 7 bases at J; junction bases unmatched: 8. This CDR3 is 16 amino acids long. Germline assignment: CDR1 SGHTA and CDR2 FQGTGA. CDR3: CASSLTPGGLSNEQFF. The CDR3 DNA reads TGTGCCAGCAGCTTAACGCCGGGGGGGCTTTCGAATGAGCAGTTCTTC.

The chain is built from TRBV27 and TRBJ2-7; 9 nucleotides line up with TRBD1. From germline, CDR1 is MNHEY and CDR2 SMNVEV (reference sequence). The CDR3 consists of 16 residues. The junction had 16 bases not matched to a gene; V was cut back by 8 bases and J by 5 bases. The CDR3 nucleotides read TGTGCCAGCGGGGGGTCGGCTAGGACAGGGGACGACGAGCAGTACTTC. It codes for CASGGSARTGDDEQYF.

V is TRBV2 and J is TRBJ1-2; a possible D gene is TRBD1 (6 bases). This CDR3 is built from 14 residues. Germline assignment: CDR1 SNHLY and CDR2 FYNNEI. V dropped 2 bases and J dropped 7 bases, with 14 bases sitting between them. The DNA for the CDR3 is TGTGCCAGCAGTGAACTGGGGGCCGTTCTTGGCTACACCTTC. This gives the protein CASSELGAVLGYTF. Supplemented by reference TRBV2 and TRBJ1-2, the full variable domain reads EPEVTQTPSHQVTQMGQEVILRCVPISNHLYFYWYRQILGQKVEFLVSFYNNEISEKSEIFDDQFSVERPDGSNFTLKIRSTKLEDSAMYFCASSELGAVLGYTFGSGTRLTVV.

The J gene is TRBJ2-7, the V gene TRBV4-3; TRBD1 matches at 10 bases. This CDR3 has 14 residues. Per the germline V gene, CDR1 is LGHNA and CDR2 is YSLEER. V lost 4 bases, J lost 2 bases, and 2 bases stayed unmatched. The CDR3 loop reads CASSRGTGAYEQYF. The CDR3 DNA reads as TGCGCCAGCAGCCGAGGGACAGGGGCCTACGAGCAGTACTTC.

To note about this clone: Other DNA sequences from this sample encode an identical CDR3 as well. CDR3 nucleotide sequence: TGCGCCAGCAGCCAAGGGGACAGGTCCTACGAGCAGTACTTC. This gives the protein CASSQGDRSYEQYF. The genes are TRBV4-1 and TRBJ2-7; 8 nucleotides line up with TRBD1. The CDR3 extends over 14 amino acids. Germline CDR1 is MGHRA and CDR2 is YSYEKL. V gave up 1 base and J gave up 1 base; unmatched junction bases: 0.

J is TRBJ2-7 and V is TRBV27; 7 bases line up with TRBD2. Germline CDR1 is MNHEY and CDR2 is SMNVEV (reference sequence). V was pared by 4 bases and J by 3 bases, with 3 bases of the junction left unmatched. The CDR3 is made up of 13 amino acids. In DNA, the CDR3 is TGTGCCAGCAGTTGGGGGGGGGACTACGAGCAGTACTTC. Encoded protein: CASSWGGDYEQYF.

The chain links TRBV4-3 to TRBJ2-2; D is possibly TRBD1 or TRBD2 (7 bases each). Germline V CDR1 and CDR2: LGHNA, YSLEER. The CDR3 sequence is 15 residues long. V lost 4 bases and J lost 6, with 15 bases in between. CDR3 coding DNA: TGCGCCAGCAGCCCCAGACAGGGAGGGTCCGGGGAGCTGTTTTTT. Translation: CASSPRQGGSGELFF.

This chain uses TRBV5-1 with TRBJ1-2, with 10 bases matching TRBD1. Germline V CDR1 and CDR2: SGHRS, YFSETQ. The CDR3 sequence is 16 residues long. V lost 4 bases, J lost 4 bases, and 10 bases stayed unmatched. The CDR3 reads CASSIRDRGVVYGYTF. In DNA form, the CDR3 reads TGCGCCAGCAGCATCCGGGACAGGGGTGTCGTCTATGGCTACACCTTC.

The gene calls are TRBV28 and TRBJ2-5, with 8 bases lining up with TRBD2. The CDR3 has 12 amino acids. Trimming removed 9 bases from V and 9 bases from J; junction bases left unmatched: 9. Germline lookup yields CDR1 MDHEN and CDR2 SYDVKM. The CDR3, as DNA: TGTGCCAGTCAAGAAACCGGGGGGGCCCAGTACTTC. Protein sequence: CASQETGGAQYF.

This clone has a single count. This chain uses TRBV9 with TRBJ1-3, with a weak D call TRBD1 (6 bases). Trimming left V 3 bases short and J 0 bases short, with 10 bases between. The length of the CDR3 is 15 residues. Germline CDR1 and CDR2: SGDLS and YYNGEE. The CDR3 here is CASSEWTASGNTIYF. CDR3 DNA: TGTGCCAGCAGCGAGTGGACAGCCTCTGGAAACACCATATATTTT. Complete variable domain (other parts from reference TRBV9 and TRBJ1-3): DSGVTQTPKHLITATGQRVTLRCSPRSGDLSVYWYQQSLDQGLQFLIQYYNGEERAKGNILERFSAQQFPDLHSELNLSSLELGDSALYFCASSEWTASGNTIYFGEGSWLTVV.

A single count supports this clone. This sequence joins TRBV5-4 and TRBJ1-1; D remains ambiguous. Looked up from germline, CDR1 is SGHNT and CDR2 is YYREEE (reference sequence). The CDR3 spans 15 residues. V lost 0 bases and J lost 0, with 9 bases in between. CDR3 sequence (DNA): TGTGCCAGCAGCTTGGTCGTCAGGTTGAACACTGAAGCTTTCTTT. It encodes CASSLVVRLNTEAFF. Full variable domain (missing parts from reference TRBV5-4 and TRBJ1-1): ETGVTQSPTHLIKTRGQQVTLRCSSQSGHNTVSWYQQALGQGPQFIFQYYREEENGRGNFPPRFSGLQFPNYSSELNVNALELDDSALYLCASSLVVRLNTEAFFGQGTRLTVV.

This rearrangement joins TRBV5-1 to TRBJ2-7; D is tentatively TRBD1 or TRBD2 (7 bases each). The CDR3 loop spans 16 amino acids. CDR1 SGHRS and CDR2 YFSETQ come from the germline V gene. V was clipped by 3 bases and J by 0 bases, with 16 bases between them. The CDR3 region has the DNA TGCGCCAGCAGCTCCCCCGGGGGGACAGACTCCTACGAGCAGTACTTC. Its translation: CASSSPGGTDSYEQYF.

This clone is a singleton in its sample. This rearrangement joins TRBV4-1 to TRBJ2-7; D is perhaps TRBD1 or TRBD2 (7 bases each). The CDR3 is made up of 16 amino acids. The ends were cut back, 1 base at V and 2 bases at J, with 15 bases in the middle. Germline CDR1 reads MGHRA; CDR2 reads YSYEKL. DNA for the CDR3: TGCGCCAGCAGCCAAGGTGGTGCAGGGGGGGCCTACGAGCAGTACTTC. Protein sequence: CASSQGGAGGAYEQYF.

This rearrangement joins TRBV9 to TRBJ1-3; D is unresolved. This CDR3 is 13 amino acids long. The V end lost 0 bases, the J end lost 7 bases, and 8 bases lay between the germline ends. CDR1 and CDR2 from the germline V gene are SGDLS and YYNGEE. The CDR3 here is CASSVGEANTIYF. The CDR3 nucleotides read TGTGCCAGCAGCGTAGGGGAAGCTAACACCATATATTTT.

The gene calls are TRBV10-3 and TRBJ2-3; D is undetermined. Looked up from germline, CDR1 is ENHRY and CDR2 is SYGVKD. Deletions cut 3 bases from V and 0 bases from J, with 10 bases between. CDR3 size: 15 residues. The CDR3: CAISDLGPSTDTQYF. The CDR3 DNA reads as TGTGCCATCAGTGATCTGGGTCCAAGCACAGATACGCAGTATTTT.

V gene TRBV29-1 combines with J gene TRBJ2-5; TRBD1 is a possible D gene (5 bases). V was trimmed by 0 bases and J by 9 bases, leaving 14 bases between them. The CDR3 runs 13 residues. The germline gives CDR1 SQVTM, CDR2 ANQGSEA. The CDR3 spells CSVEEGVGVAQYF. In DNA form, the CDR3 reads TGCAGCGTTGAAGAAGGGGTAGGAGTAGCCCAGTACTTC.

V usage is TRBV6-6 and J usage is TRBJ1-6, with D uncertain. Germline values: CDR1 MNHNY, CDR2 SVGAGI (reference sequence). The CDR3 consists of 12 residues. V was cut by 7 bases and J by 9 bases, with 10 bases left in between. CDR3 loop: CASKEGTSPLHF. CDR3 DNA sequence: TGTGCCAGCAAGGAGGGAACTTCACCCCTCCACTTT.